The 29 T cell receptor beta chains reported below all come from one sample, sequenced in a study of identical twins. TCRdb ran MiXCR on the 5' RACE reads and lists one entry per CDR3 protein. The table has 540,000 or so distinct CDR3 sequences, 20% to 25% seen once; the top ten hold around 0.47%. These records were also assigned to another study, of yellow fever vaccine responses in identical twins.

What was sequenced was CD4+ T cells sorted from blood. All receptors derive from a woman under 30 in good health.

There are a few counts of this clonotype. V gene TRBV7-9 combines with J gene TRBJ2-1; D might be TRBD1 or TRBD2, each matching 5 bases. CDR1 and CDR2 (germline): SEHNR, FQNEAQ (reference sequence). V was clipped by 6 bases and J by 9 bases, with 21 bases between them. The CDR3 runs to 15 residues. CDR3 region: CASSSRDQLIGEQFF. Written as DNA, the CDR3 is TGTGCCAGCAGTTCCCGGGACCAGCTCATCGGTGAGCAGTTCTTC.

The count of this clonotype is one. The V and J genes are TRBV11-2 and TRBJ2-1; 9 bases map to TRBD2. The CDR3 extends over 15 amino acids. CDR1 SGHAT and CDR2 FQNNGV come from the germline V gene. The V and J ends lost 8 bases and 5 bases, in that order; junction bases with no gene match: 10. The CDR3 coding sequence is TGTGCCAGCCGCCCCGGGCTAGCGGGGAACAATGAGCAGTTCTTC. It translates to CASRPGLAGNNEQFF.

This clonotype was seen only a few times. This chain links TRBV10-3 with TRBJ2-2; D perhaps matches TRBD1 (5 bases). V was trimmed by 4 bases and J by 4 bases, leaving 13 bases between them. CDR3 length: 15 residues. The germline V gene has CDR1 ENHRY and CDR2 SYGVKD. CDR3 bases: TGTGCCATCAGTGGGGGCTGGATAGGCACCGGGGAGCTGTTTTTT. Translating gives CAISGGWIGTGELFF.

The genes are TRBV14 and TRBJ2-3; 7 bases agree with TRBD2. CDR1 SGHDN and CDR2 FVKESK come from the germline V gene. The trim removed 1 base at V and 2 bases at J, leaving 9 bases unmatched. The CDR3 totals 17 residues. In DNA, the CDR3 is TGTGCCAGCAGCCAAGGCTCCGGGAGGACCTCCACAGATACGCAGTATTTT. Its protein product is CASSQGSGRTSTDTQYF.

The V and J genes are TRBV10-3 and TRBJ2-5, with D perhaps TRBD2 (6 bases). Germline lookup yields CDR1 ENHRY and CDR2 SYGVKD. This CDR3 region has 15 residues. The ends were cut back, 4 bases at V and 4 bases at J, with 16 bases in the middle. The CDR3 region is CAISGTGLPGETQYF. CDR3 coding DNA: TGTGCCATCAGTGGGACCGGACTACCAGGAGAGACCCAGTACTTC.

The chain couples TRBV20-1 to TRBJ2-1, with no clear D. V lost 8 bases and J 10 bases, leaving 15 bases between the germline ends. Germline V gene sequence: CDR1 DFQATT, CDR2 SNEGSKA (reference sequence). The CDR3 runs to 11 residues. The CDR3 reads CSFSPGREQFF. The CDR3 nucleotides are TGCAGTTTTTCCCCGGGTCGCGAGCAGTTCTTC.

The V and J genes are TRBV3-1 and TRBJ2-7; 14 bases agree with TRBD2. The CDR3 is 15 amino acids. V trimming: 3 bases; J trimming: 9 bases; junction bases outside the gene matches: 7. The germline CDR1 and CDR2 sequences are LGHDT and YNNKEL (reference sequence). Here the CDR3 DNA reads TGTGCCAGCAGCCATACGGGACTAGCGGGAGTTACGCAGTACTTC. It encodes CASSHTGLAGVTQYF.

The chain carries TRBV6-5 and TRBJ2-1; the D gene is possibly TRBD1 (5 bases). Trimming removed 0 bases from V and 7 bases from J, with 19 bases in between. CDR3 length: 17 residues. Per the germline V gene, CDR1 is MNHEY and CDR2 is SVGAGI. The CDR3 loop reads CASSYSNLGGPGNEQFF. The CDR3 coding sequence is TGTGCCAGCAGTTACTCGAATTTAGGCGGCCCAGGGAATGAGCAGTTCTTC.

The chain recombines TRBV5-1 with TRBJ2-1; a weak D match, TRBD1 (6 bases). This CDR3 comprises 15 residues. From germline, CDR1 is SGHRS and CDR2 YFSETQ. Deletions cut 6 bases from V and 3 bases from J, with 16 bases between. CDR3 bases: TGCGCCAGCAAACCCTGGGGGCCTTACTACAATGAGCAGTTCTTC. Residues: CASKPWGPYYNEQFF.

The chain carries TRBV10-1 and TRBJ2-3; TRBD1 is a possible D gene (5 bases). The CDR3 runs 15 residues. From germline, CDR1 is WNHNN and CDR2 SYGVQD (reference sequence). V lost 3 bases and J 7 bases, leaving 17 bases between the germline ends. The CDR3 DNA is TGCGCCAGCAGTGATTCACAGGCAGGAGCCTATACGCAGTATTTT. As protein: CASSDSQAGAYTQYF.

This clonotype was seen more than once but under ten times. This chain joins TRBV3-1 and TRBJ2-3; the D gene could be TRBD1 or TRBD2 (5 bases each). CDR1 is LGHDT and CDR2 is YNNKEL in the germline V gene (reference sequence). Between the trimmed V and J ends, which lost 8 bases and 0 bases, there was a span of 9 bases. The CDR3 runs 13 residues. The CDR3 sequence: CASGGTSTDTQYF. The CDR3, as DNA: TGTGCCAGCGGGGGTACTAGCACAGATACGCAGTATTTT.

Only a few counts were recorded for this clonotype. This sequence joins TRBV28 and TRBJ2-5; tentatively, D is TRBD2 (5 bases). Germline-derived CDR1 and CDR2 are MDHEN and SYDVKM. This CDR3 comprises 14 residues. V lost 7 bases and J lost 4, with 16 bases in between. The CDR3 protein is CASNVKPGRETQYF. The CDR3 nucleotides read TGTGCCAGCAATGTGAAGCCGGGGAGAGAGACCCAGTACTTC.

The chain links TRBV20-1 to TRBJ2-5; D gene uncertain. Trimming took off 1 base at V and 1 base at J, with 7 bases between the two ends. Germline V CDR1 and CDR2: DFQATT, SNEGSKA (reference sequence). This CDR3 has 13 amino acids. The CDR3 DNA follows: TGCAGTGCTAGAGCTCAAGTCCAAGAGACCCAGTACTTC. It yields the protein CSARAQVQETQYF.

The chain uses TRBV20-1 and TRBJ2-3; TRBD2 agrees at 14 bases. CDR3 length: 15 residues. Germline CDR1 DFQATT, CDR2 SNEGSKA (reference sequence). Trimming at V came to 6 bases and at J to 5 bases, leaving 7 bases not matched to a gene. The CDR3 region is CSATGLAGVVDTQYF. The DNA of the CDR3 is TGCAGTGCAACGGGACTAGCGGGAGTCGTAGATACGCAGTATTTT.

This clonotype was recorded at least ten times. V usage is TRBV7-9 and J usage is TRBJ2-7; either TRBD1 or TRBD2 may supply D (5 bases each). The germline V gene has CDR1 SEHNR and CDR2 FQNEAQ (reference sequence). V lost 5 bases and J lost 3, with 14 bases in between. CDR3 length: 14 residues. CDR3 nucleotide sequence: TGTGCCAGCAGCCTTGGGGGTTCGGGCTACGAGCAGTACTTC. This encodes CASSLGGSGYEQYF. The full variable domain, in which reference TRBV7-9 and TRBJ2-7 provide the parts outside the CDR3, is DTGVSQNPRHKITKRGQNVTFRCDPISEHNRLYWYRQTLGQGPEFLTYFQNEAQLEKSRLLSDRFSAERPKGSFSTLEIQRTEQGDSAMYLCASSLGGSGYEQYFGPGTRLTVT.

The chain uses TRBV20-1 and TRBJ1-1; D uncertain. The CDR3 has 12 amino acids. The germline V gene encodes CDR1 DFQATT and CDR2 SNEGSKA (reference sequence). V lost 3 bases and J lost 1, with 6 bases in between. The CDR3 spells CSASGPNTEAFF. The CDR3 DNA sequence: TGCAGTGCTAGTGGGCCGAACACTGAAGCTTTCTTT.

This clonotype came up a few times. V and J are TRBV7-2 and TRBJ2-2; 9 nucleotides agree with TRBD2. In germline, CDR1 is SGHTA, CDR2 FQGNSA. This CDR3 contains 17 residues. Trimming removed 2 bases from V and 4 bases from J; junction bases left unmatched: 8. Written as DNA, the CDR3 is TGTGCCAGCAGCTTATTTCGCGGGAGGGCGAGCACCGGGGAGCTGTTTTTT. This translates into CASSLFRGRASTGELFF. Together with reference TRBV7-2 and TRBJ2-2, the CDR3 gives the full variable domain: GAGVSQSPSNKVTEKGKDVELRCDPISGHTALYWYRQSLGQGLEFLIYFQGNSAPDKSGLPSDRFSAERTGGSVSTLTIQRTQQEDSAVYLCASSLFRGRASTGELFFGEGSRLTVL.

This clonotype was seen a few times. CDR3 sequence reads: CSAKRQGAPYEQYF. The CDR3 DNA follows: TGCAGTGCTAAAAGACAGGGGGCTCCCTACGAGCAGTACTTC. The rearrangement uses TRBV20-1 and TRBJ2-7, with 10 bases identical to TRBD1. V gave up 4 bases and J gave up 2 bases; unmatched junction bases: 5. The CDR3 consists of 14 residues. Germline-derived CDR1 and CDR2 are DFQATT and SNEGSKA (reference sequence).

This clonotype was detected a few times. J is TRBJ1-1 and V is TRBV12-3 or TRBV12-4, with D possibly matching TRBD1 (5 bases). V was pared by 3 bases and J by 3 bases, with 14 bases between. This CDR3 is 15 amino acids long. In DNA, the CDR3 is TGTGCCAGCAGTTTTTTGGGACTCATGGACACTGAAGCTTTCTTT. Amino acids: CASSFLGLMDTEAFF.

This clonotype was found a few times. The chain joins TRBV6-2 or TRBV6-3 to TRBJ1-5; D call uncertain. The CDR3 extends over 14 amino acids. Germline values: CDR1 MNHEY, CDR2 SVGEGT. V was trimmed by 7 bases and J by 0 bases, leaving 10 bases between them. The CDR3 DNA sequence: TGTGCCAGCAATCCGGGGTATAGCAATCAGCCCCAGCATTTT. Translating it yields CASNPGYSNQPQHF.

The DNA for the CDR3 is TGTGCCAGCAGCTTATTAGGGGAGGGGTACCAAGAGACCCAGTACTTC. Translated: CASSLLGEGYQETQYF. The chain is built from TRBV7-4 and TRBJ2-5; 7 bases align to TRBD2. V lost 2 bases, J lost 0 bases, and 6 bases stayed unmatched. The CDR3 is made up of 16 amino acids. Germline V gene sequence: CDR1 SGHVT, CDR2 SQSDAQ. The variable domain in full, completed from reference TRBV7-4 and TRBJ2-5, reads GAGVSQSPRYKVAKRGRDVALRCDSISGHVTLYWYRQTLGQGSEVLTYSQSDAQRDKSGRPSGRFSAERPERSVSTLKIQRTEQGDSAVYLCASSLLGEGYQETQYFGPGTRLLVL.

In this sample, this clonotype turned up many times. The genes are TRBV12-3 or TRBV12-4 and TRBJ1-5; 8 bases line up with TRBD1. J lost 6 bases, V lost 6 bases, and 4 bases had no gene match. The CDR3 extends over 13 amino acids. In DNA form, the CDR3 reads TGTGCCAGCAGCAAACAGGGGGGTCAGCCCCAGCATTTT. Amino acid sequence: CASSKQGGQPQHF.

The sample holds a few counts of this clonotype. This rearrangement joins TRBV29-1 to TRBJ2-3; D is undetermined. V was pared by 6 bases and J by 1 base, with 14 bases between. Germline V lookup: CDR1 SQVTM, CDR2 ANQGSEA. The CDR3 totals 14 residues. The CDR3 DNA is TGCAGCGTCTTAGCCGCTCGCGGCACAGATACGCAGTATTTT. It codes for CSVLAARGTDTQYF.

The chain recombines TRBV5-1 with TRBJ2-7; 7 bases match TRBD1. This CDR3 has 15 residues. The V gene's germline CDR1 is SGHRS and CDR2 YFSETQ. V shed 0 bases and J 5 bases; nucleotides not matched to a gene: 8. The CDR3 DNA follows: TGCGCCAGCAGCTTGGTGGAGACAGGGTGGGACGAGCAGTACTTC. Protein sequence: CASSLVETGWDEQYF. The variable domain in full, with the rest retrieved from reference TRBV5-1 and TRBJ2-7, is KAGVTQTPRYLIKTRGQQVTLSCSPISGHRSVSWYQQTPGQGLQFLFEYFSETQRNKGNFPGRFSGRQFSNSRSEMNVSTLELGDSALYLCASSLVETGWDEQYFGPGTRLTVT.

This clonotype was seen only a few times. The CDR3 loop reads CASSERYEQFF. The CDR3 nucleotides read TGTGCCAGCAGTGAACGTTATGAGCAGTTCTTC. This chain connects TRBV27 to TRBJ2-1; D is undetermined. Germline CDR1 is MNHEY and CDR2 is SMNVEV (reference sequence). This CDR3 comprises 11 residues. V was clipped by 5 bases and J by 8 bases, with 7 bases between them.

This clonotype has more than one count but fewer than ten. The rearrangement uses TRBV20-1 and TRBJ1-1, with 7 bases that match TRBD1. Per the germline V gene, CDR1 is DFQATT and CDR2 is SNEGSKA (reference sequence). V was clipped by 2 bases and J by 1 base; unmatched bases: 7. CDR3 length: 15 residues. The CDR3 DNA follows: TGCAGTGCTAGACCTAGACAGGGAGGGAACACTGAAGCTTTCTTT. Its protein product is CSARPRQGGNTEAFF.

The rearrangement uses TRBV14 and TRBJ2-4; D is unclear. V shed 6 bases and J shed 7 bases, with 13 bases lying between them. Germline V gene data show CDR1 as SGHDN and CDR2 as FVKESK. There are 13 residues in the CDR3. The CDR3 reads CASRGRAANIQYF. CDR3 DNA: TGTGCCAGCAGAGGACGGGCTGCGAACATTCAGTACTTC.

This clonotype was found a few times. The chain couples TRBV3-1 to TRBJ2-7; 10 bases fit TRBD1. There are 14 residues in the CDR3. V dropped 2 bases and J dropped 5; count of bases not matched to a gene: 3. Germline V gives CDR1 LGHDT, CDR2 YNNKEL (reference sequence). The DNA for the CDR3 is TGTGCCAGCAGCCAACTGACAGGGGGCCACGAGCAGTACTTC. Translating it yields CASSQLTGGHEQYF.

The table lists this clonotype with many counts. The J gene is TRBJ1-1, the V gene TRBV7-9, with 8 bases that match TRBD1. The trim removed 1 base at V and 1 base at J, leaving 2 bases unmatched. The CDR3 contains 15 residues. Looked up from germline, CDR1 is SEHNR and CDR2 is FQNEAQ (reference sequence). CDR3 bases: TGTGCCAGCAGCTTAGGGGGGACAGGGAACACTGAAGCTTTCTTT. It encodes CASSLGGTGNTEAFF.